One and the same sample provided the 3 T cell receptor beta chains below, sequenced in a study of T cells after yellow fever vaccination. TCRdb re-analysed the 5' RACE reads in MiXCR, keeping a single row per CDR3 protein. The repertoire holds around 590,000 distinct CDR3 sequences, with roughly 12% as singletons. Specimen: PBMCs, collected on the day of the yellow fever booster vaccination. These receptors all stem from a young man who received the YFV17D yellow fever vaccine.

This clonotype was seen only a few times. The CDR3 DNA is TGTGCCAGCAGTCCCCCCGGGACAGGCCTTAGAAATGAGCAGTTCTTC. It yields the protein CASSPPGTGLRNEQFF. This chain connects TRBV12-3 or TRBV12-4 to TRBJ2-1; 8 nucleotides agree with TRBD1. The V and J ends lost 5 bases and 7 bases, in that order; junction bases with no gene match: 13. The CDR3 is 16 residues long.

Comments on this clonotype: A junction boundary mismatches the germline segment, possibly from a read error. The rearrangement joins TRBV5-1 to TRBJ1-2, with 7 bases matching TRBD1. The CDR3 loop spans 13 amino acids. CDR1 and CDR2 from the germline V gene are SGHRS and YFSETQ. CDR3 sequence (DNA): TGCGCCAGCAGCTTGGAGGGGGCAAGTGGCTTCACCTTC. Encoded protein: CASSLEGASGFTF.

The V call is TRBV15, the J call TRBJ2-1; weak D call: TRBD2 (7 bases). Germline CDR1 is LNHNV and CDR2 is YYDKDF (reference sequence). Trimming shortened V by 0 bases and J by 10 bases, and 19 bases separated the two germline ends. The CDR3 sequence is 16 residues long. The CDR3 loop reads CATSREWSAGAIEQFF. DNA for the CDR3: TGTGCCACCAGCAGAGAGTGGTCGGCGGGGGCAATCGAGCAGTTCTTC.